This T cell receptor (beta chain) was observed in a study of cytomegalovirus exposure and HLA in healthy donors. Study observations and caveats: Reportedly, diagnosis of cytomegalovirus status by the classifier showed high specificity and sensitivity.

In the PCR, 60 Vbeta and 13 Jbeta primers were used. Sequencing used immunoSEQ multiplex PCR; TCRdb keeps in-frame clones, though not all of them. This sample has some 170,000 clones, with nearly 80% found just once. Germline lookup yields CDR1 SGHTA and CDR2 FQGNSA. V lost 1 base and J lost 1, with 16 bases in between. The CDR3 has 18 amino acids. As concerns this clone: No antigen is known for it.

This clonotype originated in a young man in good health and CMV-seropositive. The sequencing sample was made of PBMCs. This chain uses TRBV7-2 with TRBJ2-2; D is possibly TRBD1 (5 bases). The CDR3 region has the DNA TGTGCCAGCAGCTTAGTGGGGTCAGTTGGACAGAACACCGGGGAGCTGTTTTTT. Amino acids: CASSLVGSVGQNTGELFF. Full variable domain (rest looked up from reference TRBV7-2 and TRBJ2-2): GAGVSQSPSNKVTEKGKDVELRCDPISGHTALYWYRQSLGQGLEFLIYFQGNSAPDKSGLPSDRFSAERTGGSVSTLTIQRTQQEDSAVYLCASSLVGSVGQNTGELFFGEGSRLTVL.